This entry concerns a single TCR beta chain. The data originate from a study of T-cell reconstitution after alpha-beta-depleted transplantation in children. The library targeted TCRbeta and was prepared with unique molecular identifiers. Each CDR3 protein gets one entry after TCRdb re-called the PCR reads with MiXCR. Of about 640,000 distinct CDR3 sequences in the sample, roughly 17% were seen once. The specimen was PBMCs from the stem cell graft donor, collected from the stem cell graft. The source is a human donor who donated a stem cell graft to a child with acute myeloid leukemia.

CDR3 amino acids: CASSEFGGEQFF. The CDR3 bases are TGTGCCAGCAGTGAATTCGGTGGTGAGCAGTTCTTC. V gene TRBV25-1 combines with J gene TRBJ2-1; D remains unclear. V dropped 1 base and J dropped 9 bases, with 7 bases sitting between them. Germline assignment: CDR1 MGHDK and CDR2 SYGVNS. The CDR3 spans 12 residues.